A selection of T cell receptor beta chains follows, all from one sample in a study of OX40 agonist ivuxolimab in advanced cancers. Using immunoSEQ multiplex PCR, the repertoire was profiled, and TCRdb retains in-frame clones only, with some absent. In the table there are about 100,000 clones, about nine tenths of which are singletons. The starting material was CD4+ or CD8+ T cells sorted from blood, obtained in a trial of the OX40 agonist ivuxolimab. These receptors originate from an adult with an advanced solid tumor such as melanoma, head and neck, liver or kidney cancer. CDR3s include the opening cysteine and the closing phenylalanine or tryptophan. The D gene is left open where the match is weak. Some rows have no size entry. The others give once, few or many, or a class for an expanded clone.

NA TRBD1 TRBJ2-7 TRBV28 CATSGGQGIIEQYF TGTGCCACCTCGGGGGGACAGGGTATTATCGAGCAGTACTTC
NA NA TRBJ2-1 TRBV4-2 CASSQEYLGGHMIQGSYNEQFF TGTGCCAGCAGCCAAGAGTACCTCGGGGGACACATGATCCAAGGCTCCTACAATGAGCAGTTCTTC
NA TRBD2 TRBJ2-5 TRBV19 CASSTGLATGETQYF TGTGCCAGTAGTACAGGACTAGCGACCGGAGAGACCCAGTACTTC
NA NA TRBJ2-7 TRBV9 CASSVGPSATYEQYF TGTGCCAGCAGCGTAGGGCCTAGCGCCACCTACGAGCAGTACTTC
NA NA TRBJ2-5 TRBV19 CASSIVGAGAQETQYF TGTGCCAGTAGTATTGTAGGCGCAGGGGCCCAAGAGACCCAGTACTTC
NA TRBD1 TRBJ2-2 TRBV18 CASSPPTGTGHTGELFF TGTGCCAGCTCACCACCAACCGGGACAGGGCACACCGGGGAGCTGTTTTTT
NA TRBD1 TRBJ1-3 TRBV7-2 CASSFPPGQGNTIYF TGTGCCAGCAGCTTTCCCCCGGGACAGGGAAACACCATATATTTT
NA TRBD1 TRBJ2-7 TRBV7-2 CASSLRTGSHEQYF TGTGCCAGCAGCTTAAGGACAGGGTCCCACGAGCAGTACTTC
NA TRBD2 TRBJ2-7 TRBV19 CASSRTSGYTYEQYF TGTGCCAGTAGCCGGACTAGCGGGTATACCTACGAGCAGTACTTC
NA TRBD2 TRBJ2-5 TRBV19 CASSTTSGIKTQYF TGTGCCAGTAGTACGACTAGCGGGATTAAGACCCAGTACTTC
NA NA TRBJ2-2 TRBV28 CASSALGARHTGELFF TGTGCCAGCAGTGCTCTGGGGGCTAGACACACCGGGGAGCTGTTTTTT
NA NA TRBJ2-5 TRBV6-1 CASSASGARETQYF TGTGCCAGCAGCGCTTCGGGAGCCCGAGAGACCCAGTACTTC
NA NA TRBJ1-6 TRBV4-1 CASSQESGYNSPLHF TGCGCCAGCAGCCAAGAATCCGGATATAATTCACCCCTCCACTTT
NA TRBD1 TRBJ1-2 TRBV6-1 CASGPGQSYGYTF TGTGCCAGCGGGCCGGGACAGTCCTATGGCTACACCTTC
NA TRBD1 TRBJ2-2 TRBV19 CASSRYRGSAGELFF TGTGCCAGTAGTCGGTACAGGGGAAGTGCCGGGGAGCTGTTTTTT
NA NA TRBJ1-4 TRBV4-2 CASSRTGLTSRGLFF TGTGCCAGCAGCCGTACCGGGTTAACCTCCCGGGGACTGTTTTTT
NA TRBD1 TRBJ2-7 TRBV6-6 CASSYPGQHYEQYF TGTGCCAGCAGTTATCCGGGACAGCACTACGAGCAGTACTTC
NA NA TRBJ2-2 TRBV9 CASSVALYKDTGELFF TGTGCCAGCAGCGTAGCCTTGTATAAGGACACCGGGGAGCTGTTTTTT
once TRBD2 TRBJ2-7 TRBV7-9 CASSPTSGRGTYEQYF TGTGCCAGCAGTCCAACTAGCGGGAGGGGAACCTACGAGCAGTACTTC
NA TRBD2 TRBJ2-1 TRBV28 CASSRTSGGGGEQFF TGTGCCAGCAGTCGGACTAGCGGGGGAGGTGGTGAGCAGTTCTTC
NA TRBD1 TRBJ2-2 TRBV27 CASSRPDQGAITGELFF TGTGCCAGCAGTCGACCCGATCAGGGGGCGATTACCGGGGAGCTGTTTTTT
NA TRBD2 TRBJ2-2 TRBV6-6 CASRGTSANTGELFF TGTGCCAGCAGGGGAACTAGCGCGAACACCGGGGAGCTGTTTTTT